This entry describes one T cell receptor beta chain. Its antigen is not known. CDR3 length: 13 residues. Germline CDR1 SGHDT, CDR2 YYEEEE. V was trimmed by 1 base and J by 3 bases, leaving 5 bases between them. These data belong to a study of T-cell reconstitution after alpha-beta-depleted transplantation in children. General observations from the study: Most T-cell counts and diversity one year after the transplant came from T cells that were newly produced. At day 60, the high TCRbeta diversity found in some patients originated from recipient T cells and thymic progenitors that had survived. As was reported, about two months after transplant, alpha-beta T cells came from several hundred expanded graft clones.

This sample's TCRbeta library carried unique molecular identifier barcodes. One entry per CDR3 protein results from TCRdb running MiXCR on the PCR reads. The repertoire holds about 230,000 distinct CDR3 sequences, under 13% seen once, with under 30% in the top ten. This TCR was recovered from a child less than two years old with acute myeloid leukemia, due to receive a stem cell transplant. The material sequenced was PBMCs, taken before TCRalphabeta/CD19-depleted stem cell transplant. The chain is built from TRBV5-6 and TRBJ1-5; D is unclear. DNA for the CDR3: TGTGCCAGCAGCTTGCGGCTCAATCAGCCCCAGCATTTT. This translates into CASSLRLNQPQHF.